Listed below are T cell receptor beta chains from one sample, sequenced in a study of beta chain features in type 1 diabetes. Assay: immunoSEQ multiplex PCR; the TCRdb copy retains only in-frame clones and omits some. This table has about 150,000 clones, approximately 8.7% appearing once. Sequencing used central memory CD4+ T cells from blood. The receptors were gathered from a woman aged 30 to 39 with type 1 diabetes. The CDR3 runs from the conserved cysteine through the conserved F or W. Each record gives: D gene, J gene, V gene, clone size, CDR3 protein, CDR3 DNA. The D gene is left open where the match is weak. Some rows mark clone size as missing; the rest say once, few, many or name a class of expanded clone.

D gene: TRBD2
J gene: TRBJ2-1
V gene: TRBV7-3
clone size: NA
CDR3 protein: CASSLRGSAPFSSYNEQFF
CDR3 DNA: TGTGCCAGCAGCTTACGCGGGAGCGCCCCGTTCAGCTCCTACAATGAGCAGTTCTTC

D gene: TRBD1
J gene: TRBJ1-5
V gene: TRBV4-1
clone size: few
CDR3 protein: CASSQVSGTANQPQHF
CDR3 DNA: TGCGCCAGCAGCCAAGTTTCCGGGACAGCAAATCAGCCCCAGCATTTT

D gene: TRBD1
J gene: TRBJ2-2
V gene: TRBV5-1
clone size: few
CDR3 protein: CASSLAQGAGELFF
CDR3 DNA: TGCGCCAGCAGCTTGGCTCAGGGGGCTGGGGAGCTGTTTTTT

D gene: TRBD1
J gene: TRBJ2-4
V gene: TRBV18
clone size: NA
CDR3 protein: CASSLQPGQKNIQYF
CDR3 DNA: TGTGCCAGCTCGCTCCAGCCGGGACAGAAAAACATTCAGTACTTC

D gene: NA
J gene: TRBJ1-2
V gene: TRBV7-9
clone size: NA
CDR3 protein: CASSLQGTYGYTF
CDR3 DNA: TGTGCCAGCAGCCTTCAGGGTACCTATGGCTACACCTTC

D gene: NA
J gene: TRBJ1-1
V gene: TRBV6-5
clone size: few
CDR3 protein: CASRGGGTEAFF
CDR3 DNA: TGTGCCAGCAGAGGGGGGGGTACTGAAGCTTTCTTT

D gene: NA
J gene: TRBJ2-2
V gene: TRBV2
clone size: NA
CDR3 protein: CASSEALYTGELFF
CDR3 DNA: TGTGCCAGCAGTGAAGCGCTATACACCGGGGAGCTGTTTTTT

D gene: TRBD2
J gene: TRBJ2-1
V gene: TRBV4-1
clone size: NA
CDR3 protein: CASSQGPIAGLVEQFF
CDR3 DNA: TGCGCCAGCAGCCAAGGACCTATAGCGGGTTTGGTTGAGCAGTTCTTC

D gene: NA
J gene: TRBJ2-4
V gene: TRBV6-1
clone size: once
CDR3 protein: CASSRQPNIQYF
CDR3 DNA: TGTGCCAGCTCGAGACAGCCAAACATTCAGTACTTC

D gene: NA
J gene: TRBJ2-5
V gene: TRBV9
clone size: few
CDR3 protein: CASSRGSAGETQYF
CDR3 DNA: TGTGCCAGCAGCAGGGGCTCAGCAGGCGAGACCCAGTACTTC

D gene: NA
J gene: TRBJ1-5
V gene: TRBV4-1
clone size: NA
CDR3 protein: CASSQDSGGWQPQHF
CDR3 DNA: TGCGCCAGCAGCCAAGATTCTGGGGGGTGGCAGCCCCAGCATTTT

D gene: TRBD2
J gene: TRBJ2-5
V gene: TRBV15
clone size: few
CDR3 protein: CATSPKPWREAYQETQYF
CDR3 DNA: TGTGCCACCAGCCCCAAACCCTGGCGGGAGGCATACCAAGAGACCCAGTACTTC

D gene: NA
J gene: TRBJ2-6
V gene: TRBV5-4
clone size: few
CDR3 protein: CASSLEGPTGANVLTF
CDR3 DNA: TGTGCCAGCAGCTTGGAGGGGCCAACTGGGGCCAACGTCCTGACTTTC

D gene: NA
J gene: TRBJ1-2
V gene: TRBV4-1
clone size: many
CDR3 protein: CASSQVAGGAGGYTF
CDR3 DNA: TGCGCCAGCAGCCAAGTGGCCGGGGGGGCTGGAGGCTACACCTTC

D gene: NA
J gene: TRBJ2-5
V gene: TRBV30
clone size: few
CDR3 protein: CAWAGADQETQYF
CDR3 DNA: TGTGCCTGGGCTGGGGCTGATCAAGAGACCCAGTACTTC

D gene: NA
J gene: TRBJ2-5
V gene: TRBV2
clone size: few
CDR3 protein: CASSELAGEETQYF
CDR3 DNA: TGTGCCAGCAGTGAATTGGCAGGTGAAGAGACCCAGTACTTC

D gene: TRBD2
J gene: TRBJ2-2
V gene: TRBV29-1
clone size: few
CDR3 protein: CSGKGLAGVNGELFF
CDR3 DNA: TGCAGCGGAAAGGGACTAGCGGGAGTGAACGGGGAGCTGTTTTTT

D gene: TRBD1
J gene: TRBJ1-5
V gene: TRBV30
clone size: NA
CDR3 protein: CAWSRAGTGNNQPQHF
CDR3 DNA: TGTGCCTGGAGCCGAGCTGGGACAGGGAACAATCAGCCCCAGCATTTT

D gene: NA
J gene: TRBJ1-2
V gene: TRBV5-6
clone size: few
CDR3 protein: CASSSTGLGDYGYTF
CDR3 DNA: TGTGCCAGCAGCTCAACAGGCTTAGGGGACTATGGCTACACCTTC

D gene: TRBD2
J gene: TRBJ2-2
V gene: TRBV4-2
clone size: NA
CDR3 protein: CASSQDLGLADRTGELFF
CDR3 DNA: TGTGCCAGCAGCCAAGATTTGGGACTAGCGGACCGGACCGGGGAGCTGTTTTTT

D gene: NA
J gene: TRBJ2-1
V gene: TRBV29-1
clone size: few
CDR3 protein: CSVEDGDGGSYNEQFF
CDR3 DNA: TGCAGCGTTGAAGATGGGGACGGAGGGTCCTACAATGAGCAGTTCTTC

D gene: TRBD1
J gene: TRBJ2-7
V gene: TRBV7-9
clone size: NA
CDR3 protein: CASSLGGQIGVEQYF
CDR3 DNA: TGTGCCAGCAGCTTAGGGGGACAGATTGGGGTCGAGCAGTACTTC

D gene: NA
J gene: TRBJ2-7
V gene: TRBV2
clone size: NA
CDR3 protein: CASVSALTYEQYF
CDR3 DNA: TGTGCCAGCGTGAGCGCGTTAACCTACGAGCAGTACTTC

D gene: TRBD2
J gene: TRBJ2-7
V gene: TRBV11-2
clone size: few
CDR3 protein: CASSSGPSGSYEQYF
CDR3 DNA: TGTGCCAGCAGCTCGGGTCCTAGCGGGAGTTACGAGCAGTACTTC

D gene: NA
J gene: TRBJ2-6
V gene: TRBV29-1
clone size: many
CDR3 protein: CSVASVSGANVLTF
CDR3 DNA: TGCAGCGTTGCATCGGTGTCTGGGGCCAACGTCCTGACTTTC

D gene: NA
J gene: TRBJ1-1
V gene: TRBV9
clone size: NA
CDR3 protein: CASSVGLQNTEAFF
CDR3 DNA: TGTGCCAGCAGCGTAGGACTCCAAAACACTGAAGCTTTCTTT

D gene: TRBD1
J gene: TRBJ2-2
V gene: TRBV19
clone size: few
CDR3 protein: CASSMGQHGELFF
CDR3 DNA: TGTGCCAGTAGTATGGGACAGCACGGGGAGCTGTTTTTT

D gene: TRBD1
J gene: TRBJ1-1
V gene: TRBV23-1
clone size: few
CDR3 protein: CASSPRDRILNTEAFF
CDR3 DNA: TGCGCCAGCAGTCCCCGGGACAGGATCCTGAACACTGAAGCTTTCTTT

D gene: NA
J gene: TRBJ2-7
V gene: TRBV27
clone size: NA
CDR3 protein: CASSLSRTADYEQYF
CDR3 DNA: TGTGCCAGCAGTTTATCAAGGACAGCGGACTACGAGCAGTACTTC

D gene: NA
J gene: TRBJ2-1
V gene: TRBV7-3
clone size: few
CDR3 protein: CASSLRATRERGNEQFF
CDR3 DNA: TGTGCCAGCAGCTTACGGGCTACGCGGGAGAGGGGGAATGAGCAGTTCTTC

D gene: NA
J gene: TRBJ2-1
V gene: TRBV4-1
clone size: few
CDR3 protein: CASMGTPNEQFF
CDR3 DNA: TGCGCCAGCATGGGGACTCCCAATGAGCAGTTCTTC

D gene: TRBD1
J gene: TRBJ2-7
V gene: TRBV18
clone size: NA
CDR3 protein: CASSPFRDSSYEQYF
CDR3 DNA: TGTGCCAGCTCACCGTTTAGGGACAGCTCCTACGAGCAGTACTTC

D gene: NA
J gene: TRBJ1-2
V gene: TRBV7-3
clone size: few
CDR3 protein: CASSFYGRKLPNYGYTF
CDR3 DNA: TGTGCCAGCAGCTTCTATGGCAGGAAGCTACCTAACTATGGCTACACCTTC

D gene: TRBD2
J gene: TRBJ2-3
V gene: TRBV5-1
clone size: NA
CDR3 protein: CASSLDGRATDTQYF
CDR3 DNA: TGCGCCAGCAGCTTGGACGGGAGGGCCACAGATACGCAGTATTTT

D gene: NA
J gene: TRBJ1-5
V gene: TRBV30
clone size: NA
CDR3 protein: CAWSVRANQPQHF
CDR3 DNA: TGTGCCTGGAGTGTGCGGGCTAATCAGCCCCAGCATTTT

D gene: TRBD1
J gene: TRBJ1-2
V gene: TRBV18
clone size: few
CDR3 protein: CASSQDRAGNGYTF
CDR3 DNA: TGTGCCAGCTCACAAGACAGGGCGGGGAATGGCTACACCTTC

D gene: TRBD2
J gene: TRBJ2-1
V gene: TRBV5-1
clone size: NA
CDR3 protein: CASSGGRLPTYNEQFF
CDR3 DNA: TGCGCCAGCAGTGGCGGGAGGCTTCCTACCTACAATGAGCAGTTCTTC

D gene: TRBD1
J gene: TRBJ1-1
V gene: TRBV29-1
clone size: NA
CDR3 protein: CSADDRVWTEAFF
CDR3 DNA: TGCAGCGCTGACGACAGGGTGTGGACTGAAGCTTTCTTT

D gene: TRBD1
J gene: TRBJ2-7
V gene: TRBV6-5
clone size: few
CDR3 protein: CAISENTGAEQYF
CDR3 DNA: TGTGCCATCAGTGAGAATACAGGGGCCGAGCAGTACTTC

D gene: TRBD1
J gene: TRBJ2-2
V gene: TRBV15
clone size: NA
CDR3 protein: CATSIVRGRWAGELFF
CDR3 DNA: TGTGCCACCAGCATAGTCAGGGGGCGTTGGGCCGGGGAGCTGTTTTTT

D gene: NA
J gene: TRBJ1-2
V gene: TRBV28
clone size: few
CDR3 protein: CASSFGQGNYGYTF
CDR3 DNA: TGTGCCAGCAGTTTTGGTCAGGGGAACTATGGCTACACCTTC

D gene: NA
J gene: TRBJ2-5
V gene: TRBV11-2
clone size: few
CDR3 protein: CASSSLYQETQYF
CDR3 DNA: TGTGCCAGCAGCTCCCTGTACCAAGAGACCCAGTACTTC

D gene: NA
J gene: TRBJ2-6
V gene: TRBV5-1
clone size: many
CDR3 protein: CASSLVSGANVLTF
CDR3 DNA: TGCGCCAGCAGTTTAGTCTCTGGGGCCAACGTCCTGACTTTC

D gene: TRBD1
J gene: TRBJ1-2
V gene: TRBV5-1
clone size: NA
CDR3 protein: CASSLGPGGGDGYTF
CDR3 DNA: TGCGCCAGCAGCTTGGGTCCAGGGGGCGGTGATGGCTACACCTTC

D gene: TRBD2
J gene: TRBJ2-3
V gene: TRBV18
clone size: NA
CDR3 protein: CASSPPGLAGGTDTQYF
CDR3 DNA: TGTGCCAGCTCACCACCGGGACTAGCGGGAGGAACAGATACGCAGTATTTT

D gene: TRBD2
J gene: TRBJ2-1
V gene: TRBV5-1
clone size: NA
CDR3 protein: CASYLSGTSGHNEQFF
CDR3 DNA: TGCGCCAGCTATCTTAGTGGGACTAGCGGCCACAATGAGCAGTTCTTC

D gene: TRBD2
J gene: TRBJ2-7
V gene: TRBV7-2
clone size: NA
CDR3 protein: CASSPTSGRRLEYF
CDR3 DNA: TGTGCCAGCAGCCCGACTAGCGGGAGACGCCTCGAGTACTTC

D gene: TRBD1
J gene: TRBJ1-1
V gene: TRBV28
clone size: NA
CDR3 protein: CASSEAGTGGTEAFF
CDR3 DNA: TGTGCCAGCAGTGAGGCTGGGACAGGGGGCACTGAAGCTTTCTTT

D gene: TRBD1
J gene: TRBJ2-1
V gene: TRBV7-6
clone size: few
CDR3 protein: CASSQRPGQGANEQFF
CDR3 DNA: TGTGCCAGCAGCCAGAGACCGGGACAGGGGGCCAATGAGCAGTTCTTC

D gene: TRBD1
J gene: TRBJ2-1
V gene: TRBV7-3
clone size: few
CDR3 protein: CASSFGTGGYNEQFF
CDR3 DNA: TGTGCCAGCAGCTTTGGGACAGGGGGATACAATGAGCAGTTCTTC

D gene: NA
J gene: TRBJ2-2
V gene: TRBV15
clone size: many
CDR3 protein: CATSRDRGDTGELFF
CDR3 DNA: TGTGCCACCAGCAGAGATCGGGGAGACACCGGGGAGCTGTTTTTT

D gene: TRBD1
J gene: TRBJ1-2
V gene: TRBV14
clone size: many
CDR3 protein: CASSPLSRQGYGYTF
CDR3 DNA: TGTGCCAGCAGCCCCCTTTCGCGACAGGGCTATGGCTACACCTTC

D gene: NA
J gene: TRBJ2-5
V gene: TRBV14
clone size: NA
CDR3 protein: CASSQGDRLAETQYF
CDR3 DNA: TGTGCCAGCAGCCAAGGCGACAGGCTAGCCGAGACCCAGTACTTC

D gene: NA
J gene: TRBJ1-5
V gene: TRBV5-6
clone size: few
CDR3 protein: CASSLGEYQPQHF
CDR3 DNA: TGTGCCAGCAGCTTGGGGGAGTACCAGCCCCAGCATTTT

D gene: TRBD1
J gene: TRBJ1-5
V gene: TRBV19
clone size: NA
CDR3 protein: CASSSGQGSQPQHF
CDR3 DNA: TGTGCCAGTAGTTCGGGACAGGGATCTCAGCCCCAGCATTTT